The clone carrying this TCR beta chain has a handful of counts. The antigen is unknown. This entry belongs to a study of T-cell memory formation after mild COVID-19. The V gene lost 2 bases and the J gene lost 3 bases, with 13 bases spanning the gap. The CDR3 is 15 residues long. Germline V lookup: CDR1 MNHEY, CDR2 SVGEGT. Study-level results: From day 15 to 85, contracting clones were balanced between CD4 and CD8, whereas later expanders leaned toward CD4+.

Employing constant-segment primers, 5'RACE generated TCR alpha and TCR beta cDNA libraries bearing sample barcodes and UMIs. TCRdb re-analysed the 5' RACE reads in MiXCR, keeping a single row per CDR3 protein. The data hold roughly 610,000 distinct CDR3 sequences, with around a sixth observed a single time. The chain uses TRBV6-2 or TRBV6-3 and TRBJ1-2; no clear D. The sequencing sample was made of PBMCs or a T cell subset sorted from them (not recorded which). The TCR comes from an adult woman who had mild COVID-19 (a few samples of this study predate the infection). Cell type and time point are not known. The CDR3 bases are TGTGCCAGCAGTTACGAGGGATTTACGTACTATGGCTACACCTTC. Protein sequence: CASSYEGFTYYGYTF.